A single sample gave rise to the 32 T cell receptor beta chains below, sequenced in a study of cytomegalovirus exposure and HLA in healthy donors. The method was immunoSEQ multiplex PCR; TCRdb's version includes in-frame clones alone and lacks a portion of them. Of around 300,000 clones listed, 80% to 90% are singletons. The sequenced sample was PBMCs. These receptors all stem from a young woman in good health and CMV-seronegative.

V usage is TRBV5-1 and J usage is TRBJ2-5, with D maybe TRBD2 (6 bases). CDR1 is SGHRS and CDR2 is YFSETQ in the germline V gene. This CDR3 is 14 amino acids long. Trimming stripped 3 bases from V and 4 bases from J, with 13 bases between. The CDR3 sequence is CASSSGGVPETQYF. The CDR3 DNA is TGCGCCAGCAGCTCCGGAGGGGTCCCAGAGACCCAGTACTTC.

In DNA form, the CDR3 reads TGTGCCAGCAGCGCCGACAGGGGGCGGAACACCGGGGAGCTGTTTTTT. Translating gives CASSADRGRNTGELFF. The chain joins TRBV5-6 to TRBJ2-2, with 10 nucleotides matching TRBD1. The CDR3 spans 16 residues. The J segment lost 1 base and the V segment lost 4 bases, leaving 4 bases of the junction unmatched. Germline assignment: CDR1 SGHDT and CDR2 YYEEEE. The whole variable domain, remainder taken from reference TRBV5-6 and TRBJ2-2, is DAGVTQSPTHLIKTRGQQVTLRCSPKSGHDTVSWYQQALGQGPQFIFQYYEEEERQRGNFPDRFSGHQFPNYSSELNVNALLLGDSALYLCASSADRGRNTGELFFGEGSRLTVL.

The V and J genes are TRBV5-6 and TRBJ2-1; 7 positions agree with TRBD2. After removal of 0 bases from V and 4 bases from J, the junction contained 7 bases not matched to a gene. CDR3 length: 16 amino acids. Germline V CDR1 and CDR2: SGHDT, YYEEEE. CDR3 nucleotide sequence: TGTGCCAGCAGCTTGGAATGGGGACTAACATACAATGAGCAGTTCTTC. It is translated as CASSLEWGLTYNEQFF.

This chain uses TRBV2 with TRBJ2-1; 7 positions agree with TRBD2. Germline assignment: CDR1 SNHLY and CDR2 FYNNEI. Germline trimming cut 11 bases from V and 4 bases from J; bases unmatched to any gene: 8. The CDR3 loop spans 13 amino acids. The DNA for the CDR3 is TGTGCCGGGGGAGGGGCGACTTACAATGAGCAGTTCTTC. It specifies CAGGGATYNEQFF. Full variable domain (outside the CDR3, taken from reference TRBV2 and TRBJ2-1): EPEVTQTPSHQVTQMGQEVILRCVPISNHLYFYWYRQILGQKVEFLVSFYNNEISEKSEIFDDQFSVERPDGSNFTLKIRSTKLEDSAMYFCAGGGATYNEQFFGPGTRLTVL.

V and J are TRBV30 and TRBJ2-5, with a weak D call TRBD2 (5 bases). There are 15 residues in the CDR3. Between the trimmed V and J ends, which lost 0 bases and 0 bases, there was a span of 11 bases. Germline lookup yields CDR1 GTSNPN and CDR2 SVGIG (reference sequence). CDR3 protein: CAWSVGSGNQETQYF. The CDR3 DNA sequence: TGTGCCTGGAGTGTAGGGAGCGGCAACCAAGAGACCCAGTACTTC.

The chain is built from TRBV6-1 and TRBJ2-7; 7 bases are shared with TRBD1. Germline values: CDR1 MNHNS, CDR2 SASEGT. The CDR3 covers 14 residues. The ends lost 10 bases at V and 2 bases at J; junction bases unmatched: 11. The CDR3 DNA sequence: TGTGCCATATCCCCGCGACAGGGACCCTACGAGCAGTACTTC. This translates into CAISPRQGPYEQYF.

The chain is built from TRBV5-4 and TRBJ1-2; no firm D call. Trimming shortened V by 1 base and J by 1 base, and 8 bases separated the two germline ends. Germline CDR1 reads SGHNT; CDR2 reads YYREEE (reference sequence). The CDR3 runs to 14 residues. CDR3 nucleotide sequence: TGTGCCAGCAGCTTGTACAGTAATAACTATGGCTACACCTTC. The encoded protein is CASSLYSNNYGYTF. Together with reference TRBV5-4 and TRBJ1-2, the CDR3 gives the full variable domain: ETGVTQSPTHLIKTRGQQVTLRCSSQSGHNTVSWYQQALGQGPQFIFQYYREEENGRGNFPPRFSGLQFPNYSSELNVNALELDDSALYLCASSLYSNNYGYTFGSGTRLTVV.

This chain joins TRBV28 and TRBJ1-5; a weak D match, TRBD1 (6 bases). The V end was cut by 5 bases, the J end by 7 bases, with 12 bases between. Germline V gene data show CDR1 as MDHEN and CDR2 as SYDVKM. The CDR3 extends over 13 amino acids. CDR3 nucleotides: TGTGCCAGCAGTGCAACAGGGACCCAGCCCCAGCATTTT. This sequence encodes CASSATGTQPQHF. Full variable domain (missing parts from reference TRBV28 and TRBJ1-5): DVKVTQSSRYLVKRTGEKVFLECVQDMDHENMFWYRQDPGLGLRLIYFSYDVKMKEKGDIPEGYSVSREKKERFSLILESASTNQTSMYLCASSATGTQPQHFGDGTRLSIL.

The chain carries TRBV30 and TRBJ1-5; D might be TRBD1 (6 bases). Germline-derived CDR1 and CDR2 are GTSNPN and SVGIG (reference sequence). This CDR3 has 13 residues. Trimming took off 1 base at V and 7 bases at J, with 11 bases between the two ends. The CDR3 reads CAWSDRARQPQHF. As DNA, the CDR3 is TGTGCCTGGAGTGACAGGGCTAGGCAGCCCCAGCATTTT.

The chain uses TRBV11-2 and TRBJ2-1; 11 bases align to TRBD1. J gave up 4 bases and V 4 bases, and 9 bases lay outside the gene matches. Looked up from germline, CDR1 is SGHAT and CDR2 is FQNNGV. This CDR3 contains 17 residues. CDR3 residues: CASSSPIGTGGYNEQFF. The CDR3 region has the DNA TGTGCCAGCAGCTCCCCAATAGGGACAGGGGGATACAATGAGCAGTTCTTC.

The DNA of the CDR3 is TGTGCCAGCAGCTTAAAAGTCGAGCGGGAGACAGATACGCAGTATTTT. Residues: CASSLKVERETDTQYF. The chain is built from TRBV11-2 and TRBJ2-3; 8 bases align to TRBD2. There are 16 residues in the CDR3. V shed 2 bases and J 3 bases; nucleotides not matched to a gene: 7. Per germline, CDR1 SGHAT and CDR2 FQNNGV.

This clone has just one count. The V call is TRBV28, the J call TRBJ1-5; possibly TRBD1 for D (5 bases). Trimming took off 5 bases at V and 5 bases at J, with 13 bases between the two ends. Germline values: CDR1 MDHEN, CDR2 SYDVKM. The CDR3 is 14 residues long. The CDR3 DNA is TGTGCCAGCAGTCGCCGCGGGGGATATCAGCCCCAGCATTTT. Encoded protein: CASSRRGGYQPQHF.

The chain's CDR3 is CASSDRVSTDTQYF. As DNA, the CDR3 is TGTGCCAGCAGTGATCGGGTCAGCACAGATACGCAGTATTTT. The chain joins TRBV2 to TRBJ2-3, with D hard to call. Looked up from germline, CDR1 is SNHLY and CDR2 is FYNNEI. Trimming removed 3 bases at V and 0 bases at J, with 7 bases between. The CDR3 sequence is 14 residues long.

This chain links TRBV29-1 with TRBJ2-3; D might be TRBD1 (5 bases). The germline V gene has CDR1 SQVTM and CDR2 ANQGSEA. There are 15 residues in the CDR3. Trimming stripped 4 bases from V and 2 bases from J, with 16 bases between. The CDR3 is CSVGGREGDTDTQYF. For the CDR3, the DNA is TGCAGCGTTGGGGGCAGGGAAGGCGACACAGATACGCAGTATTTT.

The chain joins TRBV5-1 to TRBJ2-1, with TRBD1 identical over 10 bases. The junction had 7 bases not matched to a gene; V was cut back by 0 bases and J by 13 bases. This CDR3 is 14 amino acids long. Germline V lookup: CDR1 SGHRS, CDR2 YFSETQ. This CDR3 reads CASSLGQGAPYQFF. In DNA, the CDR3 is TGCGCCAGCAGCTTGGGACAGGGGGCCCCCTACCAGTTCTTC.

CDR3 DNA: TGTGCCAGTAGCCCGCCCGAGACAGGAGTTCTTGCAGATACGCAGTATTTT. This translates into CASSPPETGVLADTQYF. The chain has TRBV19 and TRBJ2-3, with a weak D call TRBD1 (6 bases). CDR1 is LNHDA, CDR2 SQIVND, per germline (reference sequence). Trimming pared 6 bases from V and 4 bases from J, leaving 23 bases between. The CDR3 is made up of 17 amino acids.

This sequence joins TRBV5-4 and TRBJ2-7, with a possible D match to TRBD2 (6 bases). Germline V gives CDR1 SGHNT, CDR2 YYREEE (reference sequence). The length of the CDR3 is 14 residues. The V end lost 0 bases, the J end lost 3 bases, and 10 bases lay between the germline ends. CDR3 sequence (DNA): TGTGCCAGCAGCTTGGCCGGCGGGGACTACGAGCAGTACTTC. This sequence encodes CASSLAGGDYEQYF.

The chain uses TRBV6-5 and TRBJ2-7; TRBD2 matches 13 bases. Germline V gene sequence: CDR1 MNHEY, CDR2 SVGAGI. CDR3 size: 15 residues. V gave up 5 bases and J gave up 3 bases; unmatched junction bases: 4. Here the CDR3 reads CASSIGLAGDYEQYF. CDR3 DNA: TGTGCCAGCAGTATCGGACTAGCGGGAGACTACGAGCAGTACTTC.

The chain couples TRBV6-5 to TRBJ1-2; D call uncertain. Per germline, CDR1 MNHEY and CDR2 SVGAGI. V was trimmed by 2 bases and J by 5 bases, leaving 9 bases between them. CDR3 length: 13 residues. CDR3 nucleotides: TGTGCCAGCAGTTACGGAGGTCCTTATGGCTACACCTTC. This translates into CASSYGGPYGYTF.

The chain couples TRBV10-2 to TRBJ1-4; possibly TRBD1 for D (5 bases). Trimming shortened V by 6 bases and J by 4 bases, and 9 bases separated the two germline ends. Germline loops: CDR1 WSHSY, CDR2 SAAADI. The CDR3 covers 13 residues. CDR3 bases: TGCGCCAGCAGAAGACAGTATAATGAAAAACTGTTTTTT. Its protein is CASRRQYNEKLFF.

This sequence joins TRBV6-1 and TRBJ1-1; no clear D. This CDR3 contains 13 residues. V was pared by 2 bases and J by 4 bases, with 8 bases between. CDR1 and CDR2 from the germline V gene are MNHNS and SASEGT. CDR3 nucleotide sequence: TGTGCCAGCAGTGAATCCGGGAGCACTGAAGCTTTCTTT. Amino acid sequence: CASSESGSTEAFF.

The chain links TRBV7-9 to TRBJ1-2; 8 nucleotides match TRBD1. CDR1 is SEHNR and CDR2 is FQNEAQ in the germline V gene (reference sequence). Trimming cost V 4 bases and J 8 bases; bases outside gene matches: 12. This CDR3 has 15 residues. CDR3 in amino acids: CASSSGAQGARGYTF. As DNA, the CDR3 is TGTGCCAGCAGCTCAGGGGCCCAGGGGGCACGAGGCTACACCTTC. Together with reference TRBV7-9 and TRBJ1-2, the CDR3 gives the full variable domain: DTGVSQNPRHKITKRGQNVTFRCDPISEHNRLYWYRQTLGQGPEFLTYFQNEAQLEKSRLLSDRFSAERPKGSFSTLEIQRTEQGDSAMYLCASSSGAQGARGYTFGSGTRLTVV.

This sequence joins TRBV6-5 and TRBJ1-2, with 8 nucleotides matching TRBD1. This CDR3 is built from 15 residues. With V trimmed by 6 bases and J by 8 bases, 14 bases remained unmatched. Looked up from germline, CDR1 is MNHEY and CDR2 is SVGAGI. This chain's CDR3 is CASRPAGQVLGGYTF. DNA for the CDR3: TGTGCCAGCAGGCCCGCGGGACAGGTTCTCGGGGGCTACACCTTC.

V and J are TRBV29-1 and TRBJ2-5; D is perhaps TRBD2 (7 bases). CDR1 SQVTM and CDR2 ANQGSEA come from the germline V gene. V was clipped by 7 bases and J by 3 bases, with 12 bases between them. The length of the CDR3 is 12 residues. Here the CDR3 DNA reads TGCAGCGGGCGCGGGGGCGAAGAGACCCAGTACTTC. Amino acids: CSGRGGEETQYF.

This chain links TRBV9 with TRBJ1-2; 7 nucleotides align to TRBD1. Per the germline V gene, CDR1 is SGDLS and CDR2 is YYNGEE. V was clipped by 4 bases and J by 5 bases; unmatched bases: 8. The CDR3 loop spans 14 amino acids. Written as DNA, the CDR3 is TGTGCCAGCAGCACCAGGGACAGAACTTATGGCTACACCTTC. Amino acid sequence: CASSTRDRTYGYTF.

This chain joins TRBV30 and TRBJ2-2, with TRBD2 as a possible D gene (6 bases). V was pared by 8 bases and J by 6 bases, with 16 bases between. Germline CDR1 is GTSNPN and CDR2 is SVGIG (reference sequence). This CDR3 has 13 residues. CDR3 coding DNA: TGTGCCGGGCCCAGACTAGTTTCCGGGGAGCTGTTTTTT. It specifies CAGPRLVSGELFF. The whole variable domain, remainder taken from reference TRBV30 and TRBJ2-2, is SQTIHQWPATLVQPVGSPLSLECTVEGTSNPNLYWYRQAAGRGLQLLFYSVGIGQISSEVPQNLSASRPQDRQFILSSKKLLLSDSGFYLCAGPRLVSGELFFGEGSRLTVL.

The chain links TRBV29-1 to TRBJ2-7; TRBD1 matches 8 bases. The germline V gene encodes CDR1 SQVTM and CDR2 ANQGSEA. The trim removed 2 bases at V and 9 bases at J, leaving 18 bases unmatched. This CDR3 comprises 16 residues. This CDR3 reads CSVEKVTGSGGLGQYF. CDR3 in DNA: TGCAGCGTTGAAAAGGTCACTGGGTCAGGGGGCCTGGGGCAGTACTTC.

J is TRBJ2-1 and V is TRBV2; the D gene is possibly TRBD2 (5 bases). CDR3 size: 16 residues. V gave up 3 bases and J gave up 6 bases, with 18 bases separating them. The germline V gene encodes CDR1 SNHLY and CDR2 FYNNEI. The DNA of the CDR3 is TGTGCCAGCAGTGATACCAGCGGATCATTAAGCAATGAGCAGTTCTTC. Protein sequence: CASSDTSGSLSNEQFF.

The chain uses TRBV30 and TRBJ1-4; D is uncertain. Deletions cut 0 bases from V and 5 bases from J, with 10 bases between. The germline V gene has CDR1 GTSNPN and CDR2 SVGIG (reference sequence). This CDR3 region has 14 residues. DNA of the CDR3: TGTGCCTGGAGTGTACTAGAAATCAATGAAAAACTGTTTTTT. It translates to CAWSVLEINEKLFF.

The chain couples TRBV7-9 to TRBJ2-2; D is possibly TRBD2 (6 bases). Trimming pared 7 bases from V and 1 base from J, leaving 13 bases between. The CDR3 has 15 amino acids. Germline V gene data show CDR1 as SEHNR and CDR2 as FQNEAQ (reference sequence). The DNA of the CDR3 is TGTGCCAGCACCATTTTGGGGGGGAACACCGGGGAGCTGTTTTTT. This gives the protein CASTILGGNTGELFF. The full variable domain, rest sourced from reference TRBV7-9 and TRBJ2-2, is DTGVSQNPRHKITKRGQNVTFRCDPISEHNRLYWYRQTLGQGPEFLTYFQNEAQLEKSRLLSDRFSAERPKGSFSTLEIQRTEQGDSAMYLCASTILGGNTGELFFGEGSRLTVL.

The chain employs TRBV12-5 and TRBJ1-5; 11 nucleotides line up with TRBD1. The CDR3 has 15 residues. In germline, CDR1 is LGHNT, CDR2 FRNRAP. Trimming at V came to 6 bases and at J to 4 bases, leaving 5 bases not matched to a gene. CDR3 sequence (DNA): TGTGCTAGTGGCTCGGGACAGGGGGGGAATCAGCCCCAGCATTTT. Translated: CASGSGQGGNQPQHF.

The genes are TRBV5-1 and TRBJ2-5, with D perhaps matching TRBD2 (6 bases). This CDR3 has 18 residues. The V end was cut by 0 bases, the J end by 2 bases, with 20 bases between. CDR1 and CDR2 (germline): SGHRS, YFSETQ. The CDR3 spells CASSLAPAGSGMQETQYF. The CDR3 coding sequence is TGCGCCAGCAGCTTGGCCCCCGCGGGGTCGGGTATGCAAGAGACCCAGTACTTC.